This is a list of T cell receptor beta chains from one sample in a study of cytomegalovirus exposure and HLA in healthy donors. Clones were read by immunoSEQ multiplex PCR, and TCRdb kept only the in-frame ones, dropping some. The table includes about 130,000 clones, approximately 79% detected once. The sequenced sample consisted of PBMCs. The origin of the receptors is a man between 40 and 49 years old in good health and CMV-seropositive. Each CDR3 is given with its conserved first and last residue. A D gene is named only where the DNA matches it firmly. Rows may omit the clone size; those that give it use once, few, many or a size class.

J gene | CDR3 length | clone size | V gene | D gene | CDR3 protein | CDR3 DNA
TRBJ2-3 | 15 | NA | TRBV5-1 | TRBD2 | CASKPGTSGLDTQYF | TGCGCCAGCAAGCCGGGGACTAGCGGTTTAGATACGCAGTATTTT
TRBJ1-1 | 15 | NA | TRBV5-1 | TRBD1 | CASSLEGGGYTEAFF | TGCGCCAGCAGCTTGGAAGGGGGCGGGTACACTGAAGCTTTCTTT
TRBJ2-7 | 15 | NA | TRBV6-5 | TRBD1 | CASTAVQGAVYEQYF | TGTGCCAGCACCGCGGTTCAGGGGGCAGTCTACGAGCAGTACTTC
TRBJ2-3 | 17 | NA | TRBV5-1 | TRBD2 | CASSYGLAVYERDTQYF | TGCGCCAGCAGCTATGGACTAGCGGTCTATGAGAGGGATACGCAGTATTTT
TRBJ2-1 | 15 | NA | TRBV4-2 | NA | CASSQGGDPNNEQFF | TGTGCCAGCAGCCAAGGGGGCGACCCAAACAATGAGCAGTTCTTC
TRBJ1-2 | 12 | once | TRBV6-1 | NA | CASSDRNYGYTF | TGTGCCAGCAGCGACAGAAACTATGGCTACACCTTC
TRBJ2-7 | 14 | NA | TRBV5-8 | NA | CASSFTTRTHEQYF | TGTGCCAGCAGCTTCACTACTAGAACCCACGAGCAGTACTTC
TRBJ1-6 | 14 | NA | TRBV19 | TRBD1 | CASNRGFESSPLHF | TGTGCCAGCAACAGGGGTTTTGAGTCCTCACCCCTCCACTTT
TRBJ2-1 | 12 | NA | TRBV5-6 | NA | CASSLADGEQFF | TGTGCCAGCAGCTTGGCCGACGGGGAGCAGTTCTTC
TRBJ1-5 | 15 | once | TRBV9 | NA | CASSARGTSNQPQHF | TGTGCCAGCAGCGCCCGGGGGACGAGCAATCAGCCCCAGCATTTT
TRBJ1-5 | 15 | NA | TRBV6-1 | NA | CASSIDLAGYQPQHF | TGTGCCAGCAGCATAGATCTTGCGGGTTATCAGCCCCAGCATTTT
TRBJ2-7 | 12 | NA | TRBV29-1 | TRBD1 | CSGGGQTYEQYF | TGCAGCGGAGGGGGACAGACCTACGAGCAGTACTTC
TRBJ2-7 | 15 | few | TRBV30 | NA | CAWIGKRGRSYEQYF | TGTGCCTGGATAGGTAAGCGTGGGAGAAGCTACGAGCAGTACTTC
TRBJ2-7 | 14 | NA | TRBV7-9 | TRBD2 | CSSSSAGLVYEQYF | TGTTCCAGCAGCTCCGCGGGACTAGTGTACGAGCAGTACTTC
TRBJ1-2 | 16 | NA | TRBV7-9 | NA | CASSPIGQKTGHGYTF | TGTGCCAGCAGCCCGATTGGACAGAAGACTGGACATGGCTACACCTTC
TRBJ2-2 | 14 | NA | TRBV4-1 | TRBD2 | CASSLGLAGGELFF | TGCGCCAGCAGCCTCGGACTAGCGGGAGGGGAGCTGTTTTTT
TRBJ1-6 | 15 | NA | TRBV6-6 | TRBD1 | CASRDVGTGPLTLHF | TGTGCCAGCAGGGACGTAGGGACAGGGCCTCTGACCCTCCACTTT
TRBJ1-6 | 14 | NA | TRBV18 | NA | CASSPDRQDSPLHF | TGTGCCAGCTCACCAGACCGCCAGGATTCACCCCTCCACTTT
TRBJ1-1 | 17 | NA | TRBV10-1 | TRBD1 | CASSDPERQGVNTEAFF | TGCGCCAGCAGTGACCCCGAAAGACAGGGTGTAAACACTGAAGCTTTCTTT
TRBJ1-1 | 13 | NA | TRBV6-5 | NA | CASSSGVNTEAFF | TGTGCCAGCAGTTCAGGGGTTAACACTGAAGCTTTCTTT
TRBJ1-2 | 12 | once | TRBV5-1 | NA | CASGDSVAGYTF | TGCGCCAGCGGCGACAGTGTCGCGGGCTACACCTTC
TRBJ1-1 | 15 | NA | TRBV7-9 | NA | CASSLRTDMNTEAFF | TGTGCCAGCAGCTTGCGGACGGACATGAACACTGAAGCTTTCTTT
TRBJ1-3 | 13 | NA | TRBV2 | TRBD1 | CASRPDRGNTIYF | TGTGCCAGCAGACCCGACAGGGGGAACACCATATATTTT
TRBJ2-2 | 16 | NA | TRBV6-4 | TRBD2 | CASSDYGRKNTGELFF | TGTGCCAGCAGTGACTACGGGAGGAAAAACACCGGGGAGCTGTTTTTT
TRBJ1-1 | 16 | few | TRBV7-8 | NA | CASSLRGRNMNTEAFF | TGTGCCAGCAGCCTGAGAGGCAGAAACATGAACACTGAAGCTTTCTTT
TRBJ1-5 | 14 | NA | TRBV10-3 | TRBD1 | CATSGGRGDEPQHF | TGTGCCACCTCAGGGGGGAGAGGGGACGAGCCCCAGCATTTT
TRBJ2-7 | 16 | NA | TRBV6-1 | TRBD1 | CASSVDRDRLPYEQYF | TGTGCCAGCAGTGTGGACCGGGACAGGCTCCCCTACGAGCAGTACTTC
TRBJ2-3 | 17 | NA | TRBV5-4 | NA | CASSLDLGAIGTDTQYF | TGTGCCAGCAGCTTGGACTTGGGAGCAATAGGCACAGATACGCAGTATTTT
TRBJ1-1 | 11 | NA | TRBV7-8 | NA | CASSLGAGAFF | TGTGCCAGCAGTCTGGGGGCGGGTGCTTTCTTT
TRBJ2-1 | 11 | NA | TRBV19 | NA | CASSRVDEQFF | TGTGCCAGTAGTCGGGTCGATGAGCAGTTCTTC
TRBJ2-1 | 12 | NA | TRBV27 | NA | CASGLTGIEQFF | TGTGCCAGCGGACTTACAGGGATTGAGCAGTTCTTC
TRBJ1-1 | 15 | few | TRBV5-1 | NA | CASSLRAGEGTEAFF | TGCGCCAGCAGCTTGAGGGCAGGGGAGGGCACTGAAGCTTTCTTT
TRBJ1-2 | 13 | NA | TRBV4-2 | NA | CASSQVSANGYTF | TGTGCCAGCAGCCAAGTATCAGCGAATGGCTACACCTTC
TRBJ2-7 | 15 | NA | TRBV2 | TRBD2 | CASIGGLAGPYEQYF | TGTGCCAGCATCGGAGGGCTAGCGGGTCCCTACGAGCAGTACTTC
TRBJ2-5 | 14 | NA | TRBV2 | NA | CASNYGGREETQYF | TGTGCCAGCAACTACGGGGGAAGAGAGGAGACCCAGTACTTC